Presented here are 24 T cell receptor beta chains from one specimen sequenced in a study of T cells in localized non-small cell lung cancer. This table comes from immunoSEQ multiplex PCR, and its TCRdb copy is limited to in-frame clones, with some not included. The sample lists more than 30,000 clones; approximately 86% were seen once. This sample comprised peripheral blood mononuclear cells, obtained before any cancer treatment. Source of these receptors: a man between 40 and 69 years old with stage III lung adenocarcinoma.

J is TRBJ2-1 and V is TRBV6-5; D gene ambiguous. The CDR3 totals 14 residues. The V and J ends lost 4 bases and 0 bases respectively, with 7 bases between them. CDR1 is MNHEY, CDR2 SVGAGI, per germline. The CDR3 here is CASSSLSSYNEQFF. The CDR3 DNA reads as TGTGCCAGCAGTTCACTCAGCTCCTACAATGAGCAGTTCTTC.

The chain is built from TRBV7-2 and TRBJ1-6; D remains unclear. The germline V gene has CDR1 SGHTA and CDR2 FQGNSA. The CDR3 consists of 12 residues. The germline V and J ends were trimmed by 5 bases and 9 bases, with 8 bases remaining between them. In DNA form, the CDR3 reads TGTGCCAGCAGCGTCATACCTTCACCCCTCCACTTT. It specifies CASSVIPSPLHF.

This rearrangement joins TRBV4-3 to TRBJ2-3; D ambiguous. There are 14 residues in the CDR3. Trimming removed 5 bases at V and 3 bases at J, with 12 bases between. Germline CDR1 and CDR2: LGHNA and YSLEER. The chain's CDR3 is CASSVGLGTDTQYF. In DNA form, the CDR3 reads TGCGCCAGCAGCGTAGGTTTGGGGACAGATACGCAGTATTTT.

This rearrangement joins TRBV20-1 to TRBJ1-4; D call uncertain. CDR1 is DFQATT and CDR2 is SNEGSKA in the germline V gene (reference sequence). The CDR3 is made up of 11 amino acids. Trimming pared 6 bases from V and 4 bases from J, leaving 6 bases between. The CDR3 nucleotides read TGCAGTGCGCAGCATAATGAAAAACTGTTTTTT. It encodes CSAQHNEKLFF.

This CDR3 is CASSLTTVGVGNSPLHF. The CDR3 DNA is TGTGCCAGCAGCCTAACGACCGTGGGGGTAGGCAATTCACCCCTCCACTTT. The chain has TRBV11-1 and TRBJ1-6; D might be TRBD1 (5 bases). V gave up 5 bases and J gave up 7 bases, with 21 bases separating them. This CDR3 spans 17 amino acids. Germline V gene data show CDR1 as SGHAT and CDR2 as FQDESV (reference sequence).

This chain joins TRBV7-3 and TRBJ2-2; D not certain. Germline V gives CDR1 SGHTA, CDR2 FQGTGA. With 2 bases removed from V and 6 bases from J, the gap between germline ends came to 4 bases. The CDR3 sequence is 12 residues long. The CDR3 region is CASSLAPGELFF. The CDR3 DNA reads TGTGCCAGCAGCTTAGCCCCCGGGGAGCTGTTTTTT.

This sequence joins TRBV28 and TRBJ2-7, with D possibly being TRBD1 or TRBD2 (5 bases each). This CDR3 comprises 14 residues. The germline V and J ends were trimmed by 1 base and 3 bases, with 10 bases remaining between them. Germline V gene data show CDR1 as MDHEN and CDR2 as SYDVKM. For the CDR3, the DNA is TGTGCCAGCAGTTTATATAGAGGGGTCTACGAGCAGTACTTC. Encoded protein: CASSLYRGVYEQYF.

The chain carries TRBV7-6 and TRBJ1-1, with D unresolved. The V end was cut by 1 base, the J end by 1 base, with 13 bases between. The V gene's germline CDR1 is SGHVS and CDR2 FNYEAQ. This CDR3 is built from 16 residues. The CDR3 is CASSLVFTGENTEAFF. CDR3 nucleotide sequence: TGTGCCAGCAGCTTAGTCTTCACGGGCGAGAACACTGAAGCTTTCTTT.

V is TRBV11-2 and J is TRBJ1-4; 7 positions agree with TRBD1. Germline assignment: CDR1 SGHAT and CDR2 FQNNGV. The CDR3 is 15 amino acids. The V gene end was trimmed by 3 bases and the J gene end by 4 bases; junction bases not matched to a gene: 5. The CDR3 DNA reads TGTGCCAGCAGCTTCAGTAGGGGGCTTAATGAAAAACTGTTTTTT. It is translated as CASSFSRGLNEKLFF.

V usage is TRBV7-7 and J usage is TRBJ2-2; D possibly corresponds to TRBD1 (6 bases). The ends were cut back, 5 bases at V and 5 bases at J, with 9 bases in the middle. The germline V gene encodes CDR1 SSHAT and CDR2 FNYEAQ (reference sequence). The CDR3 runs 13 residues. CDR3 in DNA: TGTGCCAGCAGCATACAGGGTACCGGGGAGCTGTTTTTT. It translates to CASSIQGTGELFF.

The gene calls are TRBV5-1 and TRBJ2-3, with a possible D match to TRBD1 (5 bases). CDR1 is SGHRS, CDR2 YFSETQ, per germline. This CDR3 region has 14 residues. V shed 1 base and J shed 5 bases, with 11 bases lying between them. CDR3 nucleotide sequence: TGCGCCAGCAGCTTGCGGCAGGGCTTAGATACGCAGTATTTT. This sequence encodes CASSLRQGLDTQYF.

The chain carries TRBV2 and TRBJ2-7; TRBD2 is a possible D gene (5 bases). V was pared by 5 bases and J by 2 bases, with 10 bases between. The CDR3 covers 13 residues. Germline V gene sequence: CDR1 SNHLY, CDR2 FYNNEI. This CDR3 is CASSSGPAYEQYF. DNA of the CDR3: TGTGCCAGCAGTAGCGGACCTGCCTACGAGCAGTACTTC.

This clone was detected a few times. The CDR3: CASRLQSSIYF. The CDR3, as DNA: TGTGCCAGCAGGCTACAGTCCTCCATATATTTT. The J gene is TRBJ1-3, the V gene TRBV28; no firm D call. The CDR3 runs to 11 residues. Trimming took 6 bases from V and 11 from J, leaving 11 bases between them. Germline CDR1 is MDHEN and CDR2 is SYDVKM.

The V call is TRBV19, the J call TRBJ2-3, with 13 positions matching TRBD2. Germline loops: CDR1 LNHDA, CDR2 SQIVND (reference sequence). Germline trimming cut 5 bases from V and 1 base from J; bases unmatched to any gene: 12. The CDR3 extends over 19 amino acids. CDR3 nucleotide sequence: TGTGCCAGTAGTTGGACTAGCGGGGGTTTAACGACGCGCACAGATACGCAGTATTTT. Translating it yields CASSWTSGGLTTRTDTQYF.

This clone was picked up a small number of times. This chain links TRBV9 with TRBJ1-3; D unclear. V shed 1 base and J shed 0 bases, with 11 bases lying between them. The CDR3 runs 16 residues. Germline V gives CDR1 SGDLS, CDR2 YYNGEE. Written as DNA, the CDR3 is TGTGCCAGCAGCGTAAGTGGCGTCCGCTCTGGAAACACCATATATTTT. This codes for CASSVSGVRSGNTIYF.

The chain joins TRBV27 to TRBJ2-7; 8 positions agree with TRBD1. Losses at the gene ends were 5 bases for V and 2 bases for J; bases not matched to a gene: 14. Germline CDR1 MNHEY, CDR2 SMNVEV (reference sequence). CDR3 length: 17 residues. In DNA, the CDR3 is TGTGCCAGCAGTCCTATTTATCGGGACAGGTCCCCCTACGAGCAGTACTTC. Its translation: CASSPIYRDRSPYEQYF.

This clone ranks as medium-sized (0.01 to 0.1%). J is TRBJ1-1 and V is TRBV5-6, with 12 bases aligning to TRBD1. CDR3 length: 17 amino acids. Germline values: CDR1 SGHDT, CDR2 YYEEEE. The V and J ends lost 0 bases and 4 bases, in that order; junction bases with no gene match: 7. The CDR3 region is CASSLEGQGARGTEAFF. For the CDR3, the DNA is TGTGCCAGCAGCTTGGAGGGACAGGGGGCGCGTGGCACTGAAGCTTTCTTT.

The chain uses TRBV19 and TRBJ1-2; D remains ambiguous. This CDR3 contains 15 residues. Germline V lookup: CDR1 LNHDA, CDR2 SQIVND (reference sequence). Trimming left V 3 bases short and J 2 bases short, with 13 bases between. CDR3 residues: CASSIPGGVNYGYTF. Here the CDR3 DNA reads TGTGCCAGTAGTATCCCGGGTGGAGTAAACTATGGCTACACCTTC.

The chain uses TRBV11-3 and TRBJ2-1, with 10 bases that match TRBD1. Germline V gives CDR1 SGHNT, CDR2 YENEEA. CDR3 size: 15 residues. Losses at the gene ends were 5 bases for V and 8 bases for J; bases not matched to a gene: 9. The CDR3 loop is CASSPRLGTGDEQFF. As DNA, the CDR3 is TGTGCCAGCAGCCCCCGATTGGGGACAGGGGATGAGCAGTTCTTC.

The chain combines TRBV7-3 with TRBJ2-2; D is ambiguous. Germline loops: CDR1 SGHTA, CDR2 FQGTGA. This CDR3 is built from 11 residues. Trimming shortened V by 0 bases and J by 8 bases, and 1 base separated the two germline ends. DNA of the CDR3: TGTGCCAGCAGCTTAACTGGGGAGCTGTTTTTT. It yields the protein CASSLTGELFF.

The CDR3 spells CAWSVRLGGETQYF. The CDR3 coding sequence is TGTGCCTGGAGTGTACGTCTCGGCGGGGAGACCCAGTACTTC. This chain joins TRBV30 and TRBJ2-5, with D possibly matching TRBD2 (5 bases). The V end lost 0 bases, the J end lost 5 bases, and 13 bases lay between the germline ends. This CDR3 has 14 residues. CDR1 is GTSNPN, CDR2 SVGIG, per germline (reference sequence).

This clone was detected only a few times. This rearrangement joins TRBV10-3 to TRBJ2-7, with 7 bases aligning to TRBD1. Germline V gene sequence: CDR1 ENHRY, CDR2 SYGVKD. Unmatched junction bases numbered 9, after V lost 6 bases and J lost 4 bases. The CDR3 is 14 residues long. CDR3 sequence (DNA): TGTGCCATCAGATCTCCGGGACAGACTTACGAGCAGTACTTC. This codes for CAIRSPGQTYEQYF.

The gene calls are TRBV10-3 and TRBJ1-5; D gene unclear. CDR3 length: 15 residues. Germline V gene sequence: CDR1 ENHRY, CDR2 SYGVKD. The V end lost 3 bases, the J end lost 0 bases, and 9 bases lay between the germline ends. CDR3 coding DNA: TGTGCCATCAGTGAAAAGGGTTATAGCAATCAGCCCCAGCATTTT. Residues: CAISEKGYSNQPQHF.

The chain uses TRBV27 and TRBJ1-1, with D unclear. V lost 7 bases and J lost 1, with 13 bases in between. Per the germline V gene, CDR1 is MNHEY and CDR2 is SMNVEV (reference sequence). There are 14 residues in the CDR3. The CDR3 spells CASMAWVTNTEAFF. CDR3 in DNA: TGTGCCAGCATGGCTTGGGTAACGAACACTGAAGCTTTCTTT.